Listed here is a single T cell receptor (beta chain). Libraries were prepared by immunoSEQ multiplex PCR; TCRdb keeps only in-frame clonotypes and omits some of them. This sample has 380,000 or so clones, with roughly 90% found just once. The sample originates from a study of blood T cell repertoires in COVID-19. The overall study: T cells, B-cell-depleted T cells, or PBMCs supplied cDNA or gDNA.

CDR3 length equals 15 residues. Trimming took 7 bases from V and 3 from J; bases not matched to a gene: 12. Germline CDR1 and CDR2: LGHDT and YNNKEL (reference sequence). While infection was still active, Seattle patients were enrolled and then followed longitudinally. Sample: peripheral blood. The sequence was obtained from a woman in her fifties or sixties with COVID-19, enrolled during active disease. The chain combines TRBV3-1 (or the pseudogene TRBV3-2) with TRBJ2-7, with TRBD1 matching 7 bases. The CDR3 reads CASNLRDRNYYEQYF. CDR3 nucleotide sequence: TGTGCCAGCAACCTCCGGGACAGAAACTACTACGAGCAGTACTTC.